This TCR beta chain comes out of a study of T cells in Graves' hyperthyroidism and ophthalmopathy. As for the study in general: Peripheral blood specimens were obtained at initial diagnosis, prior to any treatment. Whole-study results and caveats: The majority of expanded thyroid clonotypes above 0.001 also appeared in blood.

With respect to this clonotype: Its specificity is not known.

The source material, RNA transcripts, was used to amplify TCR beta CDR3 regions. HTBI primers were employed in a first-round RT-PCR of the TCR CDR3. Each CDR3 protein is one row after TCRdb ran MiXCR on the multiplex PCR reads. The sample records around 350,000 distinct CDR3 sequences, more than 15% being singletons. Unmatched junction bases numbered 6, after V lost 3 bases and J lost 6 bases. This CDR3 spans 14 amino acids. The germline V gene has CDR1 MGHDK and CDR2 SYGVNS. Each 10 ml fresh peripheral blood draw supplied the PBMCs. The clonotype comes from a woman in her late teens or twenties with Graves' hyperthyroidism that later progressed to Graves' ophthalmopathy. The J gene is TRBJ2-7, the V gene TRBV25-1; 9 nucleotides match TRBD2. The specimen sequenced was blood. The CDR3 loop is CASSDPGTSREQYF. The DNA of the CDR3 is TGTGCCAGCAGTGACCCTGGGACTAGCCGCGAGCAGTACTTC.